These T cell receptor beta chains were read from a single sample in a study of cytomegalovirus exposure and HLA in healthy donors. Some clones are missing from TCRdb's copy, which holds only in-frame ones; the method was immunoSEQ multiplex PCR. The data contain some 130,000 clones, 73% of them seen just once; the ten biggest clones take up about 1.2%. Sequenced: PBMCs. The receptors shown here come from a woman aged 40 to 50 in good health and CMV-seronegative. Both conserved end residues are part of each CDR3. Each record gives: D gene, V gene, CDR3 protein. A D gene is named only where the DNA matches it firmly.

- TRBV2 CASSESGQQYNEQFF
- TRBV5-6 CASSSGLYQETQYF
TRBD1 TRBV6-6 CASSRKQGAPPLHF
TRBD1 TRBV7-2 CASSFLTGVNTEAFF
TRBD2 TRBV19 CASSPSGTLRGTGELFF
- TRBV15 CATSREGNSYNEQFF
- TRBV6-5 CASLYPGANVLTF
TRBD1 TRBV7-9 CASSQGQGTEAFF
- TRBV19 CASSRTHPISEAFF
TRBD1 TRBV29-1 CSVDSDRGYGYTF
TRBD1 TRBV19 CASTDRGSYGYTF
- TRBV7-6 CASRKAGNTGELFF
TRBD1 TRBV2 CATEKDRGTPQHF
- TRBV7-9 CSSSLAWQVDNTEAFF
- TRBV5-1 CASSFVGSGVTEAFF
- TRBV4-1 CASSELPTAPNEKLFF
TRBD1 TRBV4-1 CASSQGWARGLYGYTF
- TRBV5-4 CASSVTGTGELFF
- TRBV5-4 CASSFGHTNTGELFF
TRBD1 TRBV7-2 CASRSTGFYEQYF
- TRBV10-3 CAISEADGANYGYTF
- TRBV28 CASSRLADTQYF
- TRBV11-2 CASSLEGGAGNEQFF
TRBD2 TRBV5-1 CASSSGLAGGPFYEQYF
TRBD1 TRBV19 CASSIGQGGAFF
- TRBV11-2 CASSWGGYNEQFF
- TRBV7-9 CASSLGETTNEKLFF
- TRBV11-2 CASSLQGGEKLFF
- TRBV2 CASSEKAGPYGYTF
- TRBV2 CASSEGALNTGELFF
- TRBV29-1 CSVDSGWGYTF
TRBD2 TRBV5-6 CASRRLAGALYNEQFF
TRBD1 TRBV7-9 CASSQGAYGYTF
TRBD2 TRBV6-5 CASRILAGESGSQYF
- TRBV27 CASSRGTGKANVLTF
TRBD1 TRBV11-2 CASSFYRGLSDTGELFF
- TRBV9 CASSPGTDLCEQYF
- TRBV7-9 CASSLAGSLNTEAFF
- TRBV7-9 CASSLGWGREDGYTF
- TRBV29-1 CSVGAGFLGTEAFF
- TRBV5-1 CASSLFQQETQYF
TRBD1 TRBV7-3 CASSSKENVRDRVEWEEKLFF
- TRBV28 CASISPGFFQPQHF
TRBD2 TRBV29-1 CSFEGLAGPPPADTQYF